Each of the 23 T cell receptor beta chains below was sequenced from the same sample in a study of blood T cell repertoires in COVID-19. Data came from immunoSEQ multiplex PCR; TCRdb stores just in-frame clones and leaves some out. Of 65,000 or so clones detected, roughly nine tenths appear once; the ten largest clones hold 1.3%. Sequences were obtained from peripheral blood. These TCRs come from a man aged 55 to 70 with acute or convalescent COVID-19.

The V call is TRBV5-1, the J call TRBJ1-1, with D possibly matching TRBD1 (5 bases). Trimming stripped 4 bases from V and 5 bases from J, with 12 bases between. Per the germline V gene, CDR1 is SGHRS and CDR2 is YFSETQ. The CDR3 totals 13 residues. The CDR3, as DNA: TGCGCCAGCAGCCGCCCAGGGAGGACTGAAGCTTTCTTT. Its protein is CASSRPGRTEAFF.

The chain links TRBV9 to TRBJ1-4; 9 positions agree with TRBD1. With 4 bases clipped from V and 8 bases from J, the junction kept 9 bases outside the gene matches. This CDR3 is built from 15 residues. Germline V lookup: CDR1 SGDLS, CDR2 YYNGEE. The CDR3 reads CASSSLDRGVEKLFF. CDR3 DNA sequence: TGTGCCAGCAGCTCCCTGGACAGGGGCGTCGAAAAACTGTTTTTT.

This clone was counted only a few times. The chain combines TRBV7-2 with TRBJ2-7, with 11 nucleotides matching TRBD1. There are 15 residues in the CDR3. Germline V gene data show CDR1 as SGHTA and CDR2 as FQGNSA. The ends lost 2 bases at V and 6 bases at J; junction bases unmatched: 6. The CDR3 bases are TGTGCCAGCAGCTTAATTCCCGGGACAGGGGGCGAGCAGTACTTC. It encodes CASSLIPGTGGEQYF.

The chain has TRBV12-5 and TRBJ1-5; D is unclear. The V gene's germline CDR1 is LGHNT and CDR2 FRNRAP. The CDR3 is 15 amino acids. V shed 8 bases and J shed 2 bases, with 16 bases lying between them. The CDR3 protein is CASPLQAVRNQPQHF. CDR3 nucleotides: TGTGCTAGTCCACTACAAGCGGTGCGCAATCAGCCCCAGCATTTT.

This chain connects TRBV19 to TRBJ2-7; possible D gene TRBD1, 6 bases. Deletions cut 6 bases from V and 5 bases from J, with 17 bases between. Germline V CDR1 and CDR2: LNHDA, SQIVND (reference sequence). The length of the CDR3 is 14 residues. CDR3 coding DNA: TGTGCCAGTAGAGAGGGGGACGCCCGGGACGAGCAGTACTTC. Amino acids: CASREGDARDEQYF.

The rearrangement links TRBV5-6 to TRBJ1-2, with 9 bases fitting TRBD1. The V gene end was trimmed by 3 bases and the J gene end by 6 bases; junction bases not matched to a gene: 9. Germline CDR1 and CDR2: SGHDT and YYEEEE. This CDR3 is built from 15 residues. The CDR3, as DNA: TGTGCCAGCAGCTCGTTCTGGAGGACAGGGGATGGCTACACCTTC. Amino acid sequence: CASSSFWRTGDGYTF.

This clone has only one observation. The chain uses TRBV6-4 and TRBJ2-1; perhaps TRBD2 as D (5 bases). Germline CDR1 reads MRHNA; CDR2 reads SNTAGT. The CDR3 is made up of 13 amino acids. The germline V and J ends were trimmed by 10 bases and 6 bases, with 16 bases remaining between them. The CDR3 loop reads CATRKIGSNEQFF. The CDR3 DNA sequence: TGTGCCACCCGAAAGATAGGGAGCAATGAGCAGTTCTTC.

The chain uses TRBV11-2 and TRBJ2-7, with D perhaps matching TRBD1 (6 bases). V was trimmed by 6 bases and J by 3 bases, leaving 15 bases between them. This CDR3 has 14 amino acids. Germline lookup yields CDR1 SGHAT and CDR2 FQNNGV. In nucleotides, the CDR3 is TGTGCCAGCAGTCGTATGACAGGCTACTACGAGCAGTACTTC. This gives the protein CASSRMTGYYEQYF.

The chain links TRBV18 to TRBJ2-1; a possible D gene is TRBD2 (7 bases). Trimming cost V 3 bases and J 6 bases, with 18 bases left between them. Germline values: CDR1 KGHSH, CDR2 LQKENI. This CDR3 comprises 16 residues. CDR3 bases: TGTGCCAGCTCACCGACCCAGGGAAGGGGGGGCAATGAGCAGTTCTTC. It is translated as CASSPTQGRGGNEQFF.

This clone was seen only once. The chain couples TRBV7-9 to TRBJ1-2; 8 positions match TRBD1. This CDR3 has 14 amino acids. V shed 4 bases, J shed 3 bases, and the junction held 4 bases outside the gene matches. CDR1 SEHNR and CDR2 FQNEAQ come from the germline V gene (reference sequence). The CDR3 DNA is TGTGCCAGCAGCTCGACAGGGGAAGACTATGGCTACACCTTC. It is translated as CASSSTGEDYGYTF.

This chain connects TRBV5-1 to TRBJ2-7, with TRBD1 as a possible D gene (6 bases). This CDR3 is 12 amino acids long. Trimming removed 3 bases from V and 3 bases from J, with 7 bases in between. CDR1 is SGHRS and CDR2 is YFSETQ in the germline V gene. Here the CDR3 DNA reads TGCGCCAGCAGCTCGACAGGCTACGAGCAGTACTTC. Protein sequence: CASSSTGYEQYF.

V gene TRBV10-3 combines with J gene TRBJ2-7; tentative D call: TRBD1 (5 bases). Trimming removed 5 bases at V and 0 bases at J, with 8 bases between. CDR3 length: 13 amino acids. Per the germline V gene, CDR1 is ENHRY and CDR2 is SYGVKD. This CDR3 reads CAISRQRSYEQYF. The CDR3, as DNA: TGTGCCATCAGTAGACAGCGCTCCTACGAGCAGTACTTC.

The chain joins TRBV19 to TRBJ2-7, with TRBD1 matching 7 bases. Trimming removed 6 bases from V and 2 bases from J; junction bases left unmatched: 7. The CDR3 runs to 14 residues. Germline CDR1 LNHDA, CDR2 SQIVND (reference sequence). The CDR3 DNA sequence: TGTGCCAGTAGGGACCGGGACAGAACCTACGAGCAGTACTTC. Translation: CASRDRDRTYEQYF.

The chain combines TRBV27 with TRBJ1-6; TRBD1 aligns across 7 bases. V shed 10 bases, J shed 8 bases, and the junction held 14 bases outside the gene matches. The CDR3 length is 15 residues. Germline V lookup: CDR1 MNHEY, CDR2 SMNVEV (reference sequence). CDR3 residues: CATQPPRQGDSPLHF. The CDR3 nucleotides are TGTGCCACCCAGCCCCCTAGGCAGGGGGATTCACCCCTCCACTTT.

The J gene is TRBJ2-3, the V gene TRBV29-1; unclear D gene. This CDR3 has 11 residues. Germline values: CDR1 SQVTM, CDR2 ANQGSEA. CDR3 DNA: TGCAGTCCGTTGCGGTTTGGTACGCAGTATTTT. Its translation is CSPLRFGTQYF.

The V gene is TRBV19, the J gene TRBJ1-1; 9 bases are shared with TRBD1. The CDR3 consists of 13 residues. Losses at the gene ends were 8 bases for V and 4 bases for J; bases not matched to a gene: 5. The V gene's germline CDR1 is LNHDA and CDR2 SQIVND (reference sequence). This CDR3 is CASAGQGSTEAFF. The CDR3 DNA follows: TGTGCCAGTGCCGGACAGGGGAGCACTGAAGCTTTCTTT.

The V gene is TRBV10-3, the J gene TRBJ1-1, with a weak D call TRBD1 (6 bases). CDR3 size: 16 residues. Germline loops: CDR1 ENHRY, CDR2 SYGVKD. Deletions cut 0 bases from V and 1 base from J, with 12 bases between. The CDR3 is CAISESQGIPNTEAFF. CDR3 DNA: TGTGCCATCAGTGAGTCGCAGGGGATACCGAACACTGAAGCTTTCTTT.

CDR3 sequence (DNA): TGTGCCAGCAGTCGGGGAAATTATGGCTACACCTTC. Its translation: CASSRGNYGYTF. V is TRBV7-9 and J is TRBJ1-2; no firm D call. V was pared by 6 bases and J by 5 bases, with 10 bases between. In germline, CDR1 is SEHNR, CDR2 FQNEAQ (reference sequence). The CDR3 extends over 12 amino acids.

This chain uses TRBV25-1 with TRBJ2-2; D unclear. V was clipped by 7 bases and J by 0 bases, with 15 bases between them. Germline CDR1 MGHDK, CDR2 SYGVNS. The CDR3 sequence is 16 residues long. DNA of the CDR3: TGTGCCAGCACGAGGTCCGGCTCTTCGAACACCGGGGAGCTGTTTTTT. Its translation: CASTRSGSSNTGELFF.

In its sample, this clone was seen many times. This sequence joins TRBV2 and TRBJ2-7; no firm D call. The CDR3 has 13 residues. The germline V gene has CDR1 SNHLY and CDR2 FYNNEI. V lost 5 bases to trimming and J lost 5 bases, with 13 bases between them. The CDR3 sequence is CASSSDMGHEQYF. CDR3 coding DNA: TGTGCCAGCAGTTCCGACATGGGCCACGAGCAGTACTTC.

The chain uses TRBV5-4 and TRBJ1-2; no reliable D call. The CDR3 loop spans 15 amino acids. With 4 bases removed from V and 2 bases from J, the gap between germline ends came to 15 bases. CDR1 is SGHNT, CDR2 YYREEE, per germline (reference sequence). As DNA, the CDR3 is TGTGCCAGCAGCCGCCCAGGCATGGCGAACTATGGCTACACCTTC. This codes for CASSRPGMANYGYTF.

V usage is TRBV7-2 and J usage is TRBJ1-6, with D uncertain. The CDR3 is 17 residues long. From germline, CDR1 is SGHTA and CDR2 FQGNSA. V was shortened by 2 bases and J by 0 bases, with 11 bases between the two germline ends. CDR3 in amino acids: CASSLYSFSSYNSPLHF. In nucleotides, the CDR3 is TGTGCCAGCAGCTTATACAGCTTCAGCTCCTATAATTCACCCCTCCACTTT.

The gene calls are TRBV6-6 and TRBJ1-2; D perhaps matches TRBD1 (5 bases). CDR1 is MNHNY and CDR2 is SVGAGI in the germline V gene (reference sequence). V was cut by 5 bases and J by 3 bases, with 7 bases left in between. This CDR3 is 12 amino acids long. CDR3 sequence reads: CASSPGDYGYTF. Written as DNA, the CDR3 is TGTGCCAGCAGTCCGGGGGACTATGGCTACACCTTC.